The T cell receptor beta chain under discussion was sequenced for a study of Graves' ophthalmopathy and Graves' hyperthyroidism. Certain patients, namely those with other autoimmune diseases, uncontrolled infections, pregnancy or lactation, were excluded. RNA served as the template for amplifying TCR beta CDR3 regions. HTBI-primed RT-PCR formed the first round, and a multiplex PCR formed the second. TCRdb reanalysed the multiplex PCR reads using MiXCR and keeps one entry per CDR3 protein. The sample shows almost 750,000 distinct CDR3 sequences, roughly 41% of them seen only once. What was sequenced was peripheral blood. This TCR was recovered from an adult man with Graves' ophthalmopathy.

As DNA, the CDR3 is TGTGCCAGCAGCGCTAGGGGGACAACTCCCTACGAGCAGTACTTC. It codes for CASSARGTTPYEQYF. The chain links TRBV7-9 to TRBJ2-7; D might be TRBD1 (6 bases). Germline-derived CDR1 and CDR2 are SEHNR and FQNEAQ (reference sequence). V was trimmed by 5 bases and J by 2 bases, leaving 16 bases between them. This CDR3 is 15 amino acids long.